Listed below are T cell receptor beta chains from one sample, sequenced in a study of blood T cells in healthy people across ages. TCRdb recomputed calls from the 5' RACE reads with MiXCR, one row per CDR3 protein. The repertoire holds roughly 680,000 distinct CDR3 sequences, with roughly half as singletons. Material for sequencing was blood. These receptors came from a woman of 80 years or more in good health. CDR3s include the opening cysteine and the closing phenylalanine or tryptophan. D genes are given only for firm matches. Clone sizes are given selectively: once, few, many, or a class where the clone is expanded.

>TRBD2|TRBJ2-1|NA|TRBV5-1|13
TGCGCCAGCGGCACCATAGCGGGGTGCGAGCAGTTCTTC
CASGTIAGCEQFF
>TRBD1|TRBJ2-7|many|TRBV27|14
TGTGCCAGCAAGGCAAAAGGGGGCATCTACGAGCAGTACTTC
CASKAKGGIYEQYF
>NA|TRBJ2-3|NA|TRBV3-1|16
TGTGCCAGCAGCCTAAGGGTCGGGGTAAGCACAGATACGCAGTATTTT
CASSLRVGVSTDTQYF
>NA|TRBJ1-1|NA|TRBV10-3|15
TGTGCCATCAGTGAGTCGAGCAGACCGAACACTGAAGCTTTCTTT
CAISESSRPNTEAFF
>TRBD2|TRBJ2-5|NA|TRBV7-8|16
TGTGCCAGCAGCTTAGTCCGACTAGCGGAAAAAGAGACCCAGTACTTC
CASSLVRLAEKETQYF
>NA|TRBJ1-5|NA|TRBV20-1|12
TGCAGTGCTACGGAGGGGGGCCAGCCCCAGCATTTT
CSATEGGQPQHF
>NA|TRBJ2-5|NA|TRBV5-1|15
TGCGCCAGCAGCTTGGAGGGCTACCCCAAAGAGACCCAGTACTTC
CASSLEGYPKETQYF
>NA|TRBJ2-5|NA|TRBV28|15
TGTGCCAGCAGTTCCCGGAATAGCGGATTAGAGACCCAGTACTTC
CASSSRNSGLETQYF
>NA|TRBJ2-1|many|TRBV4-1|15
TGCGCCAGCACTTCGTATGACGGCTCCTACAATGAGCAGTTCTTC
CASTSYDGSYNEQFF
>NA|TRBJ2-5|many|TRBV7-2|14
TGTGCCAGCAGCCCATTAGTAAGGGTCGAGACCCAGTACTTC
CASSPLVRVETQYF
>TRBD1|TRBJ2-3|many|TRBV29-1|13
TGCAGCGTGGGGACAGGGGTCACAGATACGCAGTATTTT
CSVGTGVTDTQYF
>NA|TRBJ1-2|many|TRBV7-3|15
TGTGCCAGCAGCTCACAGGGAGGCCCGGGGTATGGCTACACCTTC
CASSSQGGPGYGYTF
>NA|TRBJ2-6|NA|TRBV3-1|15
TGTGCCAGCAGCCTTCGGGACTCTGGGGCCAACGTCCTGACTTTC
CASSLRDSGANVLTF
>NA|TRBJ1-2|NA|TRBV20-1|14
TGCAGTGCTCCCGACACCCTCCTGTCCGGGGGCTACACCTTC
CSAPDTLLSGGYTF
>NA|TRBJ1-4|NA|TRBV10-3|13
TGTGCCACCCAGACGGCAACTAATGAAAAACTGTTTTTT
CATQTATNEKLFF
>TRBD2|TRBJ2-2|few|TRBV6-1|16
TGTGCCAGCAGTGTACGACTAGCGTTAGGCACCGGGGAGCTGTTTTTT
CASSVRLALGTGELFF
>NA|TRBJ1-2|NA|TRBV12-3/TRBV12-4|15
TGTGCCAGCAGTGCCCCGGGGGAGGGAAACTATGGCTACACCTTC
CASSAPGEGNYGYTF
>TRBD1|TRBJ2-7|NA|TRBV12-3/TRBV12-4|15
TGTGCCAGCAGTCGGACAGGAGATTTACCCTACGAGCAGTACTTC
CASSRTGDLPYEQYF
>NA|TRBJ2-6|few|TRBV9|16
TGTGCCAGCAGCGTAGTTTCGGGGGCTGGGGCCAACGTCCTGACTTTC
CASSVVSGAGANVLTF
>NA|TRBJ2-1|many|TRBV7-3|13
TGTGCCAGCAGCTCGACCCGCCCCAATGAGCAGTTCTTC
CASSSTRPNEQFF
>NA|TRBJ1-4|many|TRBV6-5|15
TGTGCCAGCAGGTCCTACGAGGGGCGCTTTGGAAAACTGTTTTTT
CASRSYEGRFGKLFF
>NA|TRBJ2-1|few|TRBV7-9|13
TGTGCCAGCAGACTCGACGAGTACAATGAGCAGTTCTTC
CASRLDEYNEQFF
>NA|TRBJ1-2|NA|TRBV29-1|12
TGCAGCGTTGAGGCAGGTGGATATGGCTACACCTTC
CSVEAGGYGYTF
>TRBD2|TRBJ2-5|NA|TRBV20-1|16
TGCAGTGCTAGGCGGACTAGCGGGGGGCCCCAAGAGACCCAGTACTTC
CSARRTSGGPQETQYF
>TRBD2|TRBJ2-2|NA|TRBV7-3|18
TGTGCCAGCAGCTTTTGGGCTAGCGGGGGGCTAAACACCGGGGAGCTGTTTTTT
CASSFWASGGLNTGELFF
>NA|TRBJ2-1|NA|TRBV20-1|16
TGCAGTGCTCCATACTTCCCGGGGGACCTAAACAATGAGCAGTTCTTC
CSAPYFPGDLNNEQFF
>NA|TRBJ2-7|NA|TRBV7-2|13
TGTGCCAGCAGCTTCCCCCAGCCCTACGAGCAGTACTTC
CASSFPQPYEQYF
>TRBD2|TRBJ2-5|NA|TRBV2|15
TGTGCCAGCAGCGGGGGACTAGCGCCGAGAGAGACCCAGTACTTC
CASSGGLAPRETQYF
>NA|TRBJ1-1|NA|TRBV20-1|15
TGCAGTGCTAACCCCCCCCACGACAGGTTCACTGAAGCTTTCTTT
CSANPPHDRFTEAFF
>NA|TRBJ1-5|NA|TRBV2|15
TGTGCCAGCAGGGATGACCTCTCCAGCAATCAGCCCCAGCATTTT
CASRDDLSSNQPQHF